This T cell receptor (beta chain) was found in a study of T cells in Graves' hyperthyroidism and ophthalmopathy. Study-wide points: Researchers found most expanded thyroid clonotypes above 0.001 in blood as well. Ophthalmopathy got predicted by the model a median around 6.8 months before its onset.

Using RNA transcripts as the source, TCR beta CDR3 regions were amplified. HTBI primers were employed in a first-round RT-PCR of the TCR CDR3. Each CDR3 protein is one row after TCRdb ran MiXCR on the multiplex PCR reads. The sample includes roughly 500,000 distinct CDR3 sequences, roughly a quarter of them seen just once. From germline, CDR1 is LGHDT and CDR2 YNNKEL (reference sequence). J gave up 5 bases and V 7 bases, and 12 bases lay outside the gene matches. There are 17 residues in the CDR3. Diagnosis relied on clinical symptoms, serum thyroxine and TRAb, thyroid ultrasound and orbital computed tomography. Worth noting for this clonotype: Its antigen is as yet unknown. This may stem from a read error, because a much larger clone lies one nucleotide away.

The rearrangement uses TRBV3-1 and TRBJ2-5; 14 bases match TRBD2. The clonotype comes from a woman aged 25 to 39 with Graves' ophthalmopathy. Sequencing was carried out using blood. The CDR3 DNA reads TGTGCCAGCATCCAGCTCCTGACTAGCGGGGGGGCTGAGACCCAGTACTTC. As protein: CASIQLLTSGGAETQYF.